Only a few counts were recorded for the clone carrying this TCR beta chain. The CDR3 regions of TCR beta were amplified from RNA transcripts. HTBI primers drove first-round RT-PCR of the TCR CDR3. TCRdb used MiXCR to reprocess the multiplex PCR reads, holding one entry per CDR3 protein. The sample carries roughly 710,000 distinct CDR3 sequences, about a third recorded once. This sample stems from a study of T cells in Graves' hyperthyroidism and ophthalmopathy. The overall study: Before any treatment, at initial diagnosis, peripheral blood was collected.

V lost 0 bases and J lost 8, with 16 bases in between. Germline CDR1 DFQATT, CDR2 SNEGSKA (reference sequence). The CDR3 totals 15 residues. The sample taken for sequencing was blood. This receptor was identified in a woman aged 35 to 49 with Graves' hyperthyroidism. The gene calls are TRBV20-1 and TRBJ1-4; no clear D. CDR3 residues: CSARDQRVSGEKLFF. The CDR3 DNA is TGCAGTGCTAGAGATCAGCGGGTGTCGGGAGAAAAACTGTTTTTT.